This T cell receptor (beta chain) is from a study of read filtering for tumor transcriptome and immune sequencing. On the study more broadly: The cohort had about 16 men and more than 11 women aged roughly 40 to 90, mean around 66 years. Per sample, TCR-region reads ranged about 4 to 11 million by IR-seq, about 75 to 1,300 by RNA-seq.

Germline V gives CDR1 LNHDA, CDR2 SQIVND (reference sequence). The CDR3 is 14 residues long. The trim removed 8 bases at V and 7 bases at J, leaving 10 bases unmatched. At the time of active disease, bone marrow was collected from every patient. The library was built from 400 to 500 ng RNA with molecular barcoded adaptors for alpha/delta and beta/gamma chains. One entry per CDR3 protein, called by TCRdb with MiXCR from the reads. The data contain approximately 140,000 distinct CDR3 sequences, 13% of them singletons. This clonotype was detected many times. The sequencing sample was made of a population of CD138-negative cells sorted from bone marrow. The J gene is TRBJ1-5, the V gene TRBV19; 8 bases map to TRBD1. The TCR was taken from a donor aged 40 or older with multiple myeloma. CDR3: CASGDRGGWQPQHF. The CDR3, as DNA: TGTGCCAGTGGAGACAGGGGTGGATGGCAGCCCCAGCATTTT.